These 28 T cell receptor beta chains were all obtained from the same sample, sequenced in a study of cytomegalovirus exposure and HLA in healthy donors. This table comes from immunoSEQ multiplex PCR, and its TCRdb copy is limited to in-frame clones, with some not included. The data show 200,000 or so clones, roughly 87% seen once. Sequencing was performed on PBMCs. Every receptor here comes from a young woman in good health and CMV-seropositive.

This clone was recorded a few times. The rearrangement joins TRBV28 to TRBJ2-2; D is undetermined. Germline V gene lookup returns CDR1 MDHEN and CDR2 SYDVKM. This CDR3 has 12 amino acids. Trimming removed 3 bases at V and 7 bases at J, with 6 bases between. In nucleotides, the CDR3 is TGTGCCAGCAGTTTCTTCAGCGGGGAGCTGTTTTTT. Translation gives CASSFFSGELFF.

As regards this clone: This same CDR3 is encoded by further DNA sequences in the sample. The CDR3 DNA reads as TGCGCCAGCAGCCCGGGAAACACTGAAGCTTTCTTT. As protein: CASSPGNTEAFF. This chain links TRBV5-1 with TRBJ1-1; the D is unclear. CDR3 length equals 12 residues. Per the germline V gene, CDR1 is SGHRS and CDR2 is YFSETQ. V was shortened by 4 bases and J by 2 bases, with 6 bases between the two germline ends.

The table lists this clone with a count of one. The chain joins TRBV9 to TRBJ2-1; D unclear. The germline gives CDR1 SGDLS, CDR2 YYNGEE. This CDR3 contains 14 residues. The ends were cut back, 2 bases at V and 8 bases at J, with 14 bases in the middle. The CDR3 sequence: CASSVGIQDYEQFF. The CDR3, as DNA: TGTGCCAGCAGCGTCGGAATCCAAGACTATGAGCAGTTCTTC.

CDR3 bases: TGTGCCAGCAGCCTAGGGGCGGGAGGGGGCACAGATACGCAGTATTTT. This gives the protein CASSLGAGGGTDTQYF. This sequence joins TRBV11-2 and TRBJ2-3; the match to TRBD2 covers 9 bases. The germline V gene encodes CDR1 SGHAT and CDR2 FQNNGV. V dropped 5 bases and J dropped 1; count of bases not matched to a gene: 7. CDR3 length equals 16 residues.

The genes are TRBV27 and TRBJ2-7; 11 bases are shared with TRBD2. Losses at the gene ends were 3 bases for V and 3 bases for J; bases not matched to a gene: 4. The CDR3 is 15 amino acids. Germline assignment: CDR1 MNHEY and CDR2 SMNVEV (reference sequence). CDR3 DNA: TGTGCCAGCAGTTTCTCCGGGACTAGCGGCTACGAGCAGTACTTC. The encoded protein is CASSFSGTSGYEQYF.

The chain recombines TRBV6-4 with TRBJ2-3; TRBD2 agrees at 11 bases. The J segment lost 0 bases and the V segment lost 4 bases, leaving 0 bases of the junction unmatched. The CDR3 spans 15 residues. The germline V gene encodes CDR1 MRHNA and CDR2 SNTAGT. The CDR3 DNA sequence: TGTGCCAGCAGTGCTAGCGGGAGGAGCACAGATACGCAGTATTTT. Translation gives CASSASGRSTDTQYF.

This sequence joins TRBV28 and TRBJ2-7; TRBD1 matches 7 bases. V was clipped by 7 bases and J by 3 bases; unmatched bases: 6. This CDR3 has 13 amino acids. Germline-derived CDR1 and CDR2 are MDHEN and SYDVKM. The CDR3 DNA sequence: TGTGCCAGCATCGCGACAGGGCTCTACGAGCAGTACTTC. Translating it yields CASIATGLYEQYF.

The chain links TRBV6-5 to TRBJ1-5; perhaps TRBD1 as D (6 bases). CDR1 is MNHEY, CDR2 SVGAGI, per germline. Trimming took off 2 bases at V and 4 bases at J, with 15 bases between the two ends. The CDR3 loop spans 16 amino acids. The DNA for the CDR3 is TGTGCCAGCAGTTACCCGGCAGGGGAAGAGAATCAGCCCCAGCATTTT. Amino acid sequence: CASSYPAGEENQPQHF.

This clone has just a few counts. The same CDR3 arises from other DNA sequences in this sample as well. DNA for the CDR3: TGTGCCACCAGCAGAGACAGAGAGACCCAGTACTTC. Protein: CATSRDRETQYF. The chain uses TRBV15 and TRBJ2-5, with D hard to call. Germline-derived CDR1 and CDR2 are LNHNV and YYDKDF (reference sequence). The CDR3 sequence is 12 residues long. V shed 0 bases and J shed 4 bases, with 3 bases lying between them.

V gene TRBV4-2 combines with J gene TRBJ2-3; no clear D gene. V was clipped by 0 bases and J by 0 bases, with 7 bases between them. CDR1 and CDR2 from the germline V gene are LGHNA and YNFKEQ. This CDR3 is 15 amino acids long. CDR3: CASSQESQSTDTQYF. CDR3 nucleotides: TGTGCCAGCAGCCAAGAGTCCCAAAGCACAGATACGCAGTATTTT.

V is TRBV7-8 and J is TRBJ2-5; 14 bases align to TRBD2. V lost 4 bases to trimming and J lost 7 bases; unmatched junction nucleotides: 14. Per the germline V gene, CDR1 is SGHVS and CDR2 is FQNEAQ. The CDR3 runs to 18 residues. CDR3 coding DNA: TGTGCCAGCAGCTCCCGACTAGCGGGAGGGCCAGGTGTAGGGACCCAGTACTTC. Encoded protein: CASSSRLAGGPGVGTQYF.

This clone was seen a few times. The chain couples TRBV19 to TRBJ2-1, with D possibly TRBD2 on 5 matching bases. Trimming removed 0 bases at V and 0 bases at J, with 12 bases between. This CDR3 has 17 residues. Germline assignment: CDR1 LNHDA and CDR2 SQIVND (reference sequence). DNA of the CDR3: TGTGCCAGTAGTATAGATCCCCCGGGGAGCTCCTACAATGAGCAGTTCTTC. Translated, it gives CASSIDPPGSSYNEQFF.

The CDR3 DNA follows: TGTGCCTGGAGAGCGACCTTCTCTGGAAACACCATATATTTT. This codes for CAWRATFSGNTIYF. The rearrangement links TRBV30 to TRBJ1-3; D gene unclear. Germline CDR1 GTSNPN, CDR2 SVGIG (reference sequence). V shed 3 bases and J shed 0 bases, with 9 bases lying between them. This CDR3 has 14 residues. Full variable domain (missing parts from reference TRBV30 and TRBJ1-3): SQTIHQWPATLVQPVGSPLSLECTVEGTSNPNLYWYRQAAGRGLQLLFYSVGIGQISSEVPQNLSASRPQDRQFILSSKKLLLSDSGFYLCAWRATFSGNTIYFGEGSWLTVV.

The rearrangement joins TRBV6-5 to TRBJ2-7; D is perhaps TRBD2 (6 bases). V dropped 2 bases and J dropped 4 bases, with 15 bases sitting between them. The germline V gene has CDR1 MNHEY and CDR2 SVGAGI. The CDR3 extends over 15 amino acids. This CDR3 reads CASSYGQAGGYEQYF. Written as DNA, the CDR3 is TGTGCCAGCAGTTACGGGCAAGCCGGGGGATACGAGCAGTACTTC.

The genes are TRBV13 and TRBJ2-5; 9 nucleotides line up with TRBD1. V lost 5 bases and J lost 5; bases outside the gene matches: 6. Germline lookup yields CDR1 PRHDT and CDR2 FYEKMQ (reference sequence). There are 14 residues in the CDR3. The CDR3 DNA follows: TGTGCCAGCAGCGCCGGGACAGGGACCGAGACCCAGTACTTC. This encodes CASSAGTGTETQYF.

The chain employs TRBV9 and TRBJ2-7, with D tentatively TRBD2 (6 bases). Germline V gene lookup returns CDR1 SGDLS and CDR2 YYNGEE. Trimming shortened V by 0 bases and J by 6 bases, and 10 bases separated the two germline ends. CDR3 size: 13 residues. The CDR3 region is CASSVVVGSEQYF. For the CDR3, the DNA is TGTGCCAGCAGCGTAGTTGTCGGGAGCGAGCAGTACTTC.

The rearrangement joins TRBV7-2 to TRBJ1-5; 7 nucleotides align to TRBD1. The germline V gene has CDR1 SGHTA and CDR2 FQGNSA. The CDR3 consists of 15 residues. Losses at the gene ends were 1 base for V and 2 bases for J; bases not matched to a gene: 2. The CDR3 DNA is TGTGCCAGCAGCTTAGGGACAGGTCGCAATCAGCCCCAGCATTTT. Residues: CASSLGTGRNQPQHF.

V usage is TRBV2 and J usage is TRBJ2-5; tentatively, D is TRBD1 (6 bases). The J call may be mistaken, given a closer DNA end match to TRBJ2-7. The CDR3 is 14 residues long. Per germline, CDR1 SNHLY and CDR2 FYNNEI. The CDR3 DNA sequence: TGTGCCAGCAGTGTATGGCAGGGGTCCTACGAGCAGTACTTC. This translates into CASSVWQGSYEQYF.

The chain recombines TRBV4-2 with TRBJ1-5; D is possibly TRBD1 (6 bases). The CDR3 sequence is 14 residues long. Between the trimmed V and J ends, which lost 3 bases and 4 bases, there was a span of 10 bases. CDR1 and CDR2 (germline): LGHNA, YNFKEQ. CDR3: CASSHSGVNQPQHF. CDR3 nucleotides: TGTGCCAGCAGCCACTCAGGGGTAAATCAGCCCCAGCATTTT.

The rearrangement uses TRBV11-2 and TRBJ1-1; tentative D call: TRBD1 (5 bases). V was clipped by 0 bases and J by 1 base, with 15 bases between them. The germline CDR1 and CDR2 sequences are SGHAT and FQNNGV. This CDR3 is 17 amino acids long. The DNA of the CDR3 is TGTGCCAGCAGCTTAGAGCATGTAGTAAGGGGGAACACTGAAGCTTTCTTT. Translating it yields CASSLEHVVRGNTEAFF.

The chain couples TRBV29-1 to TRBJ2-1; the D gene is possibly TRBD2 (5 bases). This CDR3 comprises 12 residues. V was cut by 0 bases and J by 10 bases, with 10 bases left in between. The germline CDR1 and CDR2 sequences are SQVTM and ANQGSEA. DNA of the CDR3: TGCAGCGTTGAAGATGTAGCGCCAGAGCAGTTCTTC. This codes for CSVEDVAPEQFF.

The chain is built from TRBV6-1 and TRBJ1-2, with a tentative D call TRBD1 (5 bases). Trimming shortened V by 3 bases and J by 5 bases, and 16 bases separated the two germline ends. Germline assignment: CDR1 MNHNS and CDR2 SASEGT. CDR3 size: 15 residues. The CDR3 loop reads CASSDYRRAGYGYTF. CDR3 coding DNA: TGTGCCAGCAGTGATTATAGGAGGGCAGGGTATGGCTACACCTTC.

The chain uses TRBV27 and TRBJ1-5; 7 bases agree with TRBD1. The V segment lost 4 bases and the J segment 2 bases; nucleotides outside the gene matches: 2. CDR1 and CDR2 (germline): MNHEY, SMNVEV (reference sequence). The CDR3 is made up of 14 amino acids. The CDR3 bases are TGTGCCAGCAGTTGGGACAGACGCAATCAGCCCCAGCATTTT. Protein: CASSWDRRNQPQHF.

The genes are TRBV29-1 and TRBJ2-1; weak D call: TRBD2 (5 bases). Trimming left V 3 bases short and J 9 bases short, with 15 bases between. The length of the CDR3 is 13 residues. The germline CDR1 and CDR2 sequences are SQVTM and ANQGSEA. The CDR3 loop is CSVELIRAGEQFF. In DNA, the CDR3 is TGCAGCGTTGAGCTCATCCGGGCGGGTGAGCAGTTCTTC.

The chain uses TRBV7-9 and TRBJ1-1; a possible D gene is TRBD1 (5 bases). The CDR3 covers 14 residues. The V gene lost 6 bases and the J gene lost 8 bases, with 19 bases spanning the gap. Germline V gene data show CDR1 as SEHNR and CDR2 as FQNEAQ (reference sequence). The CDR3 DNA reads as TGTGCCAGCAGACTTAGGAAGGGGAAGATGGAAGCTTTCTTT. Its protein is CASRLRKGKMEAFF.

In its sample, this clone was seen once. The V call is TRBV7-8, the J call TRBJ2-7, with 11 bases lining up with TRBD2. V shed 4 bases, J shed 2 bases, and the junction held 13 bases outside the gene matches. This CDR3 is built from 18 residues. The germline V gene has CDR1 SGHVS and CDR2 FQNEAQ. CDR3 sequence: CASSSSPDRLAGTYEQYF. The CDR3, as DNA: TGTGCCAGCAGCTCTTCCCCGGACCGACTAGCGGGGACCTACGAGCAGTACTTC.

The gene calls are TRBV7-2 and TRBJ2-1; 11 nucleotides line up with TRBD2. The length of the CDR3 is 15 residues. With V trimmed by 4 bases and J by 4 bases, 3 bases remained unmatched. The germline V gene encodes CDR1 SGHTA and CDR2 FQGNSA. CDR3 loop: CASSSSGGPYNEQFF. The CDR3 coding sequence is TGTGCCAGCAGCTCTAGCGGGGGGCCTTACAATGAGCAGTTCTTC.

The chain links TRBV30 to TRBJ2-1; 12 nucleotides match TRBD2. The J segment lost 4 bases and the V segment lost 5 bases, leaving 6 bases of the junction unmatched. Germline V gene sequence: CDR1 GTSNPN, CDR2 SVGIG (reference sequence). There are 15 residues in the CDR3. The CDR3 reads CAWGYGTSGYNEQFF. DNA of the CDR3: TGTGCCTGGGGCTACGGGACTAGCGGGTACAATGAGCAGTTCTTC.